The clone carrying this T cell receptor beta chain was detected once. Its target is unknown. Only in-frame clones appear in the TCRdb table, and some are missing; sequencing was by immunoSEQ multiplex PCR. The table has about 120,000 clones, approximately 90% seen once. The CDR3 consists of 13 residues. The V end lost 5 bases, the J end lost 2 bases, and 10 bases lay between the germline ends. Germline CDR1 is KGHSH and CDR2 is LQKENI. These data belong to a study of T cell responses to AZD1222 COVID-19 vaccine. About the research overall: Combined were second doses at about 4 or about 12 weeks.

Study-wide results and caveats: Donors were mostly white British, more females; clonal diversity possibly underestimated. Breadth and depth of Spike-specific TCRs rose after two AZD1222 doses.

The sequenced sample was peripheral blood, obtained on day 0 of AZD1222 vaccination. The source is an adult in good health. V is TRBV18 and J is TRBJ2-7; D gene uncertain. CDR3 region: CASSEQAPYEQYF. CDR3 nucleotide sequence: TGTGCCAGCTCAGAGCAGGCCCCCTACGAGCAGTACTTC.